Below, 12 T cell receptor beta chains from the same sample are listed, as sequenced in a study of cytomegalovirus exposure and HLA in healthy donors (dated by TCRdb to 2015 to 2018). Library method: the immunoSEQ multiplex PCR assay. For the multiplex PCR, a mixture combining 60 forward primers for TCR Vbeta segments and 13 reverse primers for TCR Jbeta segments was used. The source is immuneACCESS, and TCRdb retained only in-frame sequences with V and J called. Part of the clones is not carried over; for the studies checked, unresolved V genes explain less than half of this, and the remainder is unexplained. The sample records 140,000 or so clones, approximately 70% of which are singletons. Under 7.5% of the sample lies in the top ten. Sequenced: PBMCs. Receptor source: a woman aged 60-75 years in good health and CMV-seronegative.

J is TRBJ2-3 and V is TRBV10-3; 9 nucleotides match TRBD2. The CDR3 spans 14 residues. J gave up 4 bases and V 3 bases, and 2 bases lay outside the gene matches. CDR1 and CDR2 (germline): ENHRY, SYGVKD. The CDR3 DNA sequence: TGTGCCATCAGTGATGCGGGGGGGCCAGATACGCAGTATTTT. Its protein product is CAISDAGGPDTQYF.

This clone was detected a few times. The chain carries TRBV7-2 and TRBJ2-1, with D tentatively TRBD2 (6 bases). Germline CDR1 is SGHTA and CDR2 is FQGNSA. V was clipped by 6 bases and J by 5 bases, with 14 bases between them. This CDR3 has 14 residues. Here the CDR3 reads CASSWWGENNEQFF. In DNA form, the CDR3 reads TGTGCCAGCAGTTGGTGGGGGGAGAACAATGAGCAGTTCTTC.

In its sample, this clone was seen a few times. The chain has TRBV5-6 and TRBJ2-7; tentatively, D is TRBD1 (5 bases). The CDR3 spans 17 residues. The germline gives CDR1 SGHDT, CDR2 YYEEEE. Trimming removed 4 bases from V and 7 bases from J, with 27 bases in between. The CDR3 DNA reads TGTGCCAGCAGCACGGATAAACGCCAGGGCTCCTTCGGGGAGCAGTACTTC. This codes for CASSTDKRQGSFGEQYF.

This clone was seen a handful of times. Germline is not matched at one junction end, which may reflect a read error. The chain combines TRBV5-1 with TRBJ2-3; 7 nucleotides align to TRBD1. The germline gives CDR1 SGHRS, CDR2 YFSETQ. This CDR3 region has 13 residues. In nucleotides, the CDR3 is TGCGCCAGCAGAGTAGGGGGCACTGATACGCAGTATTTT. Translated: CASRVGGTDTQYF.

The chain carries TRBV18 and TRBJ2-3, with 14 bases that match TRBD2. The CDR3 is 21 residues long. CDR1 and CDR2 (germline): KGHSH, LQKENI. With 3 bases clipped from V and 1 base from J, the junction kept 15 bases outside the gene matches. This CDR3 reads CASSPVYQTSGGALGTDTQYF. CDR3 DNA sequence: TGTGCCAGCTCACCCGTGTATCAGACTAGCGGGGGGGCTCTCGGCACAGATACGCAGTATTTT. The full variable domain, completed using reference TRBV18 and TRBJ2-3, is NAGVMQNPRHLVRRRGQEARLRCSPMKGHSHVYWYRQLPEEGLKFMVYLQKENIIDESGMPKERFSAEFPKEGPSILRIQQVVRGDSAAYFCASSPVYQTSGGALGTDTQYFGPGTRLTVL.

The rearrangement links TRBV5-1 to TRBJ2-1; TRBD2 aligns across 9 bases. The CDR3 is 17 residues long. Germline V CDR1 and CDR2: SGHRS, YFSETQ. The ends lost 4 bases at V and 6 bases at J; junction bases unmatched: 14. The CDR3 nucleotides are TGCGCCAGCAGCGGACGGACTAGCGCCCTAGCCGGCAATGAGCAGTTCTTC. Protein: CASSGRTSALAGNEQFF.

This clone occurred a few times. The chain combines TRBV10-3 with TRBJ2-5; D may be TRBD2 (6 bases). Trimming took 10 bases from V and 1 from J, leaving 13 bases between them. The CDR3 spans 13 residues. From germline, CDR1 is ENHRY and CDR2 SYGVKD. This CDR3 is CATHPGVQETQYF. The CDR3 DNA sequence: TGTGCCACCCACCCGGGGGTCCAAGAGACCCAGTACTTC.

The chain recombines TRBV7-2 with TRBJ2-7, with 9 positions matching TRBD2. The CDR3 is made up of 16 amino acids. Trimming cost V 5 bases and J 6 bases; bases outside gene matches: 14. Germline assignment: CDR1 SGHTA and CDR2 FQGNSA. In DNA form, the CDR3 reads TGTGCCAGCAGCCAGGGGCTAGCGGGAAAGAGAGGCGAGCAGTACTTC. Residues: CASSQGLAGKRGEQYF. Looking up the rest from reference TRBV7-2 and TRBJ2-7 gives the full variable domain: GAGVSQSPSNKVTEKGKDVELRCDPISGHTALYWYRQSLGQGLEFLIYFQGNSAPDKSGLPSDRFSAERTGGSVSTLTIQRTQQEDSAVYLCASSQGLAGKRGEQYFGPGTRLTVT.

The chain carries TRBV19 and TRBJ2-3; 8 bases fit TRBD1. Germline-derived CDR1 and CDR2 are LNHDA and SQIVND (reference sequence). The CDR3 runs 14 residues. The J segment lost 5 bases and the V segment lost 3 bases, leaving 4 bases of the junction unmatched. The CDR3 nucleotides read TGTGCCAGTAGTATGGACAGGGTAGTAGATACGCAGTATTTT. The encoded protein is CASSMDRVVDTQYF.

J is TRBJ2-7 and V is TRBV19; 9 positions agree with TRBD1. V trimming: 3 bases; J trimming: 7 bases; junction bases outside the gene matches: 10. The CDR3 runs to 15 residues. The V gene's germline CDR1 is LNHDA and CDR2 SQIVND (reference sequence). CDR3 sequence reads: CASSMAGQGLEEQYF. CDR3 DNA sequence: TGTGCCAGTAGTATGGCGGGACAGGGACTGGAGGAGCAGTACTTC. The full variable domain, its missing parts supplied by reference TRBV19 and TRBJ2-7, is DGGITQSPKYLFRKEGQNVTLSCEQNLNHDAMYWYRQDPGQGLRLIYYSQIVNDFQKGDIAEGYSVSREKKESFPLTVTSAQKNPTAFYLCASSMAGQGLEEQYFGPGTRLTVT.

The chain recombines TRBV5-1 with TRBJ2-7; 12 positions match TRBD2. Trimming at V came to 7 bases and at J to 3 bases, leaving 5 bases not matched to a gene. The CDR3 has 14 amino acids. Looked up from germline, CDR1 is SGHRS and CDR2 is YFSETQ. DNA for the CDR3: TGCGCCAGCGGCTGGACTAGCGGGGACTACGAGCAGTACTTC. Its protein is CASGWTSGDYEQYF.

The J gene is TRBJ2-3, the V gene TRBV2; 8 nucleotides align to TRBD2. Germline V gives CDR1 SNHLY, CDR2 FYNNEI. V lost 8 bases, J lost 3 bases, and 10 bases stayed unmatched. The CDR3 sequence is 15 residues long. The CDR3 bases are TGTGCCAGCGGGACTAGGGGCTGGGGGACAGATACGCAGTATTTT. Amino acids: CASGTRGWGTDTQYF. The complete variable domain, with remaining parts taken from reference TRBV2 and TRBJ2-3, reads EPEVTQTPSHQVTQMGQEVILRCVPISNHLYFYWYRQILGQKVEFLVSFYNNEISEKSEIFDDQFSVERPDGSNFTLKIRSTKLEDSAMYFCASGTRGWGTDTQYFGPGTRLTVL.